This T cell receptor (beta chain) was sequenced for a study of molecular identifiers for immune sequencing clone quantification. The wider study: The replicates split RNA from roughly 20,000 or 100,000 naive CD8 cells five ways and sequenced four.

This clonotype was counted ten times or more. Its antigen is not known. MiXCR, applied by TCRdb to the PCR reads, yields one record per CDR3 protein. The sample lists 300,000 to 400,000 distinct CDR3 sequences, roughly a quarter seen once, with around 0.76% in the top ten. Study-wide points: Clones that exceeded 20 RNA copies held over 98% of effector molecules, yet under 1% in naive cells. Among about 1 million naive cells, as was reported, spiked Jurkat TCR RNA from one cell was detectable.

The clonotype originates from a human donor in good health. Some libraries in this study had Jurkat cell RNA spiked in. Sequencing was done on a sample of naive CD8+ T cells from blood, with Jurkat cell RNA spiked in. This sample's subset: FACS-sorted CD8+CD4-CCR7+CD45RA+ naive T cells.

The CDR3 here is CASTGDRGITGELFF. Here the CDR3 DNA reads TGTGCCAGCACCGGGGACAGGGGAATCACCGGGGAGCTGTTTTTT. This chain connects TRBV7-6 to TRBJ2-2, with TRBD1 matching over 10 bases. The V segment lost 7 bases and the J segment 4 bases; nucleotides outside the gene matches: 6. Germline-derived CDR1 and CDR2 are SGHVS and FNYEAQ. The CDR3 spans 15 residues. Supplemented by reference TRBV7-6 and TRBJ2-2, the full variable domain reads GAGVSQSPRYKVTKRGQDVALRCDPISGHVSLYWYRQALGQGPEFLTYFNYEAQQDKSGLPNDRFSAERPEGSISTLTIQRTEQRDSAMYRCASTGDRGITGELFFGEGSRLTVL.